These T cell receptor beta chains were read from a single sample in a study of persistence of HIV-infected CD4 T cells. Their recognized antigens are unknown. Generated by immunoSEQ multiplex PCR, the TCRdb table keeps only in-frame clones and is missing some. The sample yields 5,500 to 9,000 clones, 75% to 85% seen once. The sample consisted of CD4+ T cells sorted from PBMCs after roughly 18-hour stimulation, taken from a patient who received antiretroviral therapy. Receptors were obtained from an adult woman with HIV who was CMV-seropositive. The CDR3 runs from the conserved cysteine through the conserved F or W. D genes are given only for firm matches. The size field is filled for only some rows; it gives once, few, many or a size class.

-	-	TRBJ1-5	15	TRBV19	CASSPGTRSNQPQHF	TGTGCCAGTAGTCCCGGGACTCGGAGCAATCAGCCCCAGCATTTT
-	-	TRBJ1-1	13	TRBV12-3/TRBV12-4	CASTWEGNTEAFF	TGTGCCAGCACCTGGGAGGGGAACACTGAAGCTTTCTTT
-	-	TRBJ2-3	14	TRBV27	CASNRVASTDTQYF	TGTGCCAGCAATCGGGTGGCTAGCACAGATACGCAGTATTTT
TRBD1	-	TRBJ2-7	13	TRBV27	CASGGNRGHEQYF	TGTGCCAGCGGGGGTAACAGGGGACACGAGCAGTACTTC
-	-	TRBJ1-2	14	TRBV2	CASIEGLLNYGYTF	TGTGCCAGCATTGAGGGACTTTTAAACTATGGCTACACCTTC
-	-	TRBJ2-5	15	TRBV5-1	CASSSIDEYQETQYF	TGCGCCAGCAGCTCGATAGACGAGTACCAAGAGACCCAGTACTTC
-	-	TRBJ1-2	16	TRBV29-1	CSVRGAGVASGYGYTF	TGCAGCGTTCGAGGGGCAGGGGTCGCGTCTGGCTATGGCTACACCTTC
TRBD1	-	TRBJ2-7	14	TRBV29-1	CSVQGQGARDEQYF	TGCAGCGTTCAGGGACAGGGGGCTAGGGACGAGCAGTACTTC
-	-	TRBJ2-6	18	TRBV5-1	CASSLVGLGTSGANVLTF	TGCGCCAGCAGCTTGGTGGGTTTGGGTACCTCTGGGGCCAACGTCCTGACTTTC
-	-	TRBJ2-2	14	TRBV5-1	CASSLGGNAGELFF	TGCGCCAGCAGCTTGGGAGGGAACGCCGGGGAGCTGTTTTTT
TRBD1	-	TRBJ2-2	17	TRBV5-6	CASSKQPGQGFTGELFF	TGTGCCAGCAGCAAACAACCGGGACAGGGTTTTACCGGGGAGCTGTTTTTT
-	few	TRBJ1-4	15	TRBV6-5	CASKPQGEGNEKLFF	TGTGCCAGCAAGCCGCAGGGCGAGGGTAATGAAAAACTGTTTTTT
-	few	TRBJ1-1	12	TRBV12-3/TRBV12-4	CASSLNVGEAFF	TGTGCCAGCAGTTTAAACGTGGGTGAAGCTTTCTTT
-	-	TRBJ2-2	15	TRBV2	CASSVGKSSTGELFF	TGTGCCAGCAGTGTTGGTAAATCTTCTACCGGGGAGCTGTTTTTT
TRBD1	-	TRBJ2-3	16	TRBV27	CASSSGVWTGRYTQYF	TGTGCCAGCAGTTCCGGAGTCTGGACAGGGCGATATACGCAGTATTTT
-	few	TRBJ2-3	15	TRBV5-4	CASSLGPAHTDTQYF	TGTGCCAGCAGCTTGGGACCCGCCCACACAGATACGCAGTATTTT
TRBD1	-	TRBJ2-1	15	TRBV27	CASSFGTGAYNEQFF	TGTGCCAGCAGTTTTGGCACAGGGGCTTACAATGAGCAGTTCTTC
-	-	TRBJ1-2	15	TRBV4-3	CASSQDSRANYGYTF	TGCGCCAGCAGCCAAGATAGCAGGGCGAACTATGGCTACACCTTC
-	-	TRBJ1-2	13	TRBV4-1	CASSPNEGWGYTF	TGCGCCAGCAGCCCGAATGAGGGGTGGGGCTACACCTTC
-	-	TRBJ1-3	12	TRBV29-1	CSVAGAGNTIYF	TGCAGCGTGGCAGGGGCCGGAAACACCATATATTTT
TRBD1	-	TRBJ1-2	15	TRBV19	CASSARDRGIAGYTF	TGTGCCAGTAGTGCCCGGGACAGGGGAATCGCTGGCTACACCTTC
-	-	TRBJ2-7	14	TRBV6-1	CASSPTGTSGEQYF	TGTGCCAGCAGTCCAACCGGGACCTCTGGGGAGCAGTACTTC
-	few	TRBJ1-5	13	TRBV4-1	CASSQALLQPQHF	TGCGCCAGCAGCCAAGCCCTTTTACAGCCCCAGCATTTT
TRBD1	-	TRBJ1-2	14	TRBV19	CASSTGQLNYGYTF	TGTGCCAGTAGTACGGGACAGCTTAACTATGGCTACACCTTC
-	few	TRBJ1-4	13	TRBV18	CASSREAGEKLFF	TGTGCCAGCTCACGGGAGGCGGGTGAAAAACTGTTTTTT
-	-	TRBJ1-3	15	TRBV19	CASSKAPSSGNTIYF	TGTGCCAGTAGTAAGGCTCCTAGCTCTGGAAACACCATATATTTT
TRBD1	-	TRBJ1-5	17	TRBV28	CASSFRRQTGLGQPQHF	TGTGCCAGCAGTTTTCGCCGTCAGACAGGGCTTGGTCAGCCCCAGCATTTT
TRBD1	-	TRBJ2-1	15	TRBV6-5	CASNSGTASYNEQFF	TGTGCCAGCAACTCCGGGACAGCCTCCTACAATGAGCAGTTCTTC
-	-	TRBJ2-6	15	TRBV20-1	CSASQGATGANVLTF	TGCAGTGCTAGTCAGGGAGCAACTGGGGCCAACGTCCTGACTTTC
-	-	TRBJ1-1	14	TRBV6-6	CASLEYRVSTEAFF	TGTGCCAGCCTCGAATACAGGGTTAGCACTGAAGCTTTCTTT
TRBD1	-	TRBJ2-7	14	TRBV4-3	CASSQVDRAHEQYF	TGCGCCAGCAGCCAAGTAGACAGGGCCCACGAGCAGTACTTC
-	few	TRBJ1-2	15	TRBV6-4	CASSDRVESNYGYTF	TGTGCCAGCAGTGACAGGGTGGAGTCTAACTATGGCTACACCTTC
-	once	TRBJ2-3	15	TRBV19	CASSPSRASTDTQYF	TGTGCCAGTAGTCCCTCGAGGGCTAGCACAGATACGCAGTATTTT
-	medium-sized	TRBJ1-6	16	TRBV19	CASSPKEGFLNSPLHF	TGTGCCAGTAGCCCGAAGGAAGGATTCCTGAATTCACCCCTCCACTTT
-	-	TRBJ1-1	15	TRBV25-1	CASSPLKPEGTEAFF	TGTGCCAGCAGTCCTCTGAAACCGGAGGGCACTGAAGCTTTCTTT
-	-	TRBJ1-2	15	TRBV14	CASRDSNTWNYGYTF	TGTGCCAGCAGGGACAGTAATACGTGGAACTATGGCTACACCTTC
-	few	TRBJ1-1	11	TRBV28	CASMMNTEAFF	TGTGCCAGCATGATGAACACTGAAGCTTTCTTT